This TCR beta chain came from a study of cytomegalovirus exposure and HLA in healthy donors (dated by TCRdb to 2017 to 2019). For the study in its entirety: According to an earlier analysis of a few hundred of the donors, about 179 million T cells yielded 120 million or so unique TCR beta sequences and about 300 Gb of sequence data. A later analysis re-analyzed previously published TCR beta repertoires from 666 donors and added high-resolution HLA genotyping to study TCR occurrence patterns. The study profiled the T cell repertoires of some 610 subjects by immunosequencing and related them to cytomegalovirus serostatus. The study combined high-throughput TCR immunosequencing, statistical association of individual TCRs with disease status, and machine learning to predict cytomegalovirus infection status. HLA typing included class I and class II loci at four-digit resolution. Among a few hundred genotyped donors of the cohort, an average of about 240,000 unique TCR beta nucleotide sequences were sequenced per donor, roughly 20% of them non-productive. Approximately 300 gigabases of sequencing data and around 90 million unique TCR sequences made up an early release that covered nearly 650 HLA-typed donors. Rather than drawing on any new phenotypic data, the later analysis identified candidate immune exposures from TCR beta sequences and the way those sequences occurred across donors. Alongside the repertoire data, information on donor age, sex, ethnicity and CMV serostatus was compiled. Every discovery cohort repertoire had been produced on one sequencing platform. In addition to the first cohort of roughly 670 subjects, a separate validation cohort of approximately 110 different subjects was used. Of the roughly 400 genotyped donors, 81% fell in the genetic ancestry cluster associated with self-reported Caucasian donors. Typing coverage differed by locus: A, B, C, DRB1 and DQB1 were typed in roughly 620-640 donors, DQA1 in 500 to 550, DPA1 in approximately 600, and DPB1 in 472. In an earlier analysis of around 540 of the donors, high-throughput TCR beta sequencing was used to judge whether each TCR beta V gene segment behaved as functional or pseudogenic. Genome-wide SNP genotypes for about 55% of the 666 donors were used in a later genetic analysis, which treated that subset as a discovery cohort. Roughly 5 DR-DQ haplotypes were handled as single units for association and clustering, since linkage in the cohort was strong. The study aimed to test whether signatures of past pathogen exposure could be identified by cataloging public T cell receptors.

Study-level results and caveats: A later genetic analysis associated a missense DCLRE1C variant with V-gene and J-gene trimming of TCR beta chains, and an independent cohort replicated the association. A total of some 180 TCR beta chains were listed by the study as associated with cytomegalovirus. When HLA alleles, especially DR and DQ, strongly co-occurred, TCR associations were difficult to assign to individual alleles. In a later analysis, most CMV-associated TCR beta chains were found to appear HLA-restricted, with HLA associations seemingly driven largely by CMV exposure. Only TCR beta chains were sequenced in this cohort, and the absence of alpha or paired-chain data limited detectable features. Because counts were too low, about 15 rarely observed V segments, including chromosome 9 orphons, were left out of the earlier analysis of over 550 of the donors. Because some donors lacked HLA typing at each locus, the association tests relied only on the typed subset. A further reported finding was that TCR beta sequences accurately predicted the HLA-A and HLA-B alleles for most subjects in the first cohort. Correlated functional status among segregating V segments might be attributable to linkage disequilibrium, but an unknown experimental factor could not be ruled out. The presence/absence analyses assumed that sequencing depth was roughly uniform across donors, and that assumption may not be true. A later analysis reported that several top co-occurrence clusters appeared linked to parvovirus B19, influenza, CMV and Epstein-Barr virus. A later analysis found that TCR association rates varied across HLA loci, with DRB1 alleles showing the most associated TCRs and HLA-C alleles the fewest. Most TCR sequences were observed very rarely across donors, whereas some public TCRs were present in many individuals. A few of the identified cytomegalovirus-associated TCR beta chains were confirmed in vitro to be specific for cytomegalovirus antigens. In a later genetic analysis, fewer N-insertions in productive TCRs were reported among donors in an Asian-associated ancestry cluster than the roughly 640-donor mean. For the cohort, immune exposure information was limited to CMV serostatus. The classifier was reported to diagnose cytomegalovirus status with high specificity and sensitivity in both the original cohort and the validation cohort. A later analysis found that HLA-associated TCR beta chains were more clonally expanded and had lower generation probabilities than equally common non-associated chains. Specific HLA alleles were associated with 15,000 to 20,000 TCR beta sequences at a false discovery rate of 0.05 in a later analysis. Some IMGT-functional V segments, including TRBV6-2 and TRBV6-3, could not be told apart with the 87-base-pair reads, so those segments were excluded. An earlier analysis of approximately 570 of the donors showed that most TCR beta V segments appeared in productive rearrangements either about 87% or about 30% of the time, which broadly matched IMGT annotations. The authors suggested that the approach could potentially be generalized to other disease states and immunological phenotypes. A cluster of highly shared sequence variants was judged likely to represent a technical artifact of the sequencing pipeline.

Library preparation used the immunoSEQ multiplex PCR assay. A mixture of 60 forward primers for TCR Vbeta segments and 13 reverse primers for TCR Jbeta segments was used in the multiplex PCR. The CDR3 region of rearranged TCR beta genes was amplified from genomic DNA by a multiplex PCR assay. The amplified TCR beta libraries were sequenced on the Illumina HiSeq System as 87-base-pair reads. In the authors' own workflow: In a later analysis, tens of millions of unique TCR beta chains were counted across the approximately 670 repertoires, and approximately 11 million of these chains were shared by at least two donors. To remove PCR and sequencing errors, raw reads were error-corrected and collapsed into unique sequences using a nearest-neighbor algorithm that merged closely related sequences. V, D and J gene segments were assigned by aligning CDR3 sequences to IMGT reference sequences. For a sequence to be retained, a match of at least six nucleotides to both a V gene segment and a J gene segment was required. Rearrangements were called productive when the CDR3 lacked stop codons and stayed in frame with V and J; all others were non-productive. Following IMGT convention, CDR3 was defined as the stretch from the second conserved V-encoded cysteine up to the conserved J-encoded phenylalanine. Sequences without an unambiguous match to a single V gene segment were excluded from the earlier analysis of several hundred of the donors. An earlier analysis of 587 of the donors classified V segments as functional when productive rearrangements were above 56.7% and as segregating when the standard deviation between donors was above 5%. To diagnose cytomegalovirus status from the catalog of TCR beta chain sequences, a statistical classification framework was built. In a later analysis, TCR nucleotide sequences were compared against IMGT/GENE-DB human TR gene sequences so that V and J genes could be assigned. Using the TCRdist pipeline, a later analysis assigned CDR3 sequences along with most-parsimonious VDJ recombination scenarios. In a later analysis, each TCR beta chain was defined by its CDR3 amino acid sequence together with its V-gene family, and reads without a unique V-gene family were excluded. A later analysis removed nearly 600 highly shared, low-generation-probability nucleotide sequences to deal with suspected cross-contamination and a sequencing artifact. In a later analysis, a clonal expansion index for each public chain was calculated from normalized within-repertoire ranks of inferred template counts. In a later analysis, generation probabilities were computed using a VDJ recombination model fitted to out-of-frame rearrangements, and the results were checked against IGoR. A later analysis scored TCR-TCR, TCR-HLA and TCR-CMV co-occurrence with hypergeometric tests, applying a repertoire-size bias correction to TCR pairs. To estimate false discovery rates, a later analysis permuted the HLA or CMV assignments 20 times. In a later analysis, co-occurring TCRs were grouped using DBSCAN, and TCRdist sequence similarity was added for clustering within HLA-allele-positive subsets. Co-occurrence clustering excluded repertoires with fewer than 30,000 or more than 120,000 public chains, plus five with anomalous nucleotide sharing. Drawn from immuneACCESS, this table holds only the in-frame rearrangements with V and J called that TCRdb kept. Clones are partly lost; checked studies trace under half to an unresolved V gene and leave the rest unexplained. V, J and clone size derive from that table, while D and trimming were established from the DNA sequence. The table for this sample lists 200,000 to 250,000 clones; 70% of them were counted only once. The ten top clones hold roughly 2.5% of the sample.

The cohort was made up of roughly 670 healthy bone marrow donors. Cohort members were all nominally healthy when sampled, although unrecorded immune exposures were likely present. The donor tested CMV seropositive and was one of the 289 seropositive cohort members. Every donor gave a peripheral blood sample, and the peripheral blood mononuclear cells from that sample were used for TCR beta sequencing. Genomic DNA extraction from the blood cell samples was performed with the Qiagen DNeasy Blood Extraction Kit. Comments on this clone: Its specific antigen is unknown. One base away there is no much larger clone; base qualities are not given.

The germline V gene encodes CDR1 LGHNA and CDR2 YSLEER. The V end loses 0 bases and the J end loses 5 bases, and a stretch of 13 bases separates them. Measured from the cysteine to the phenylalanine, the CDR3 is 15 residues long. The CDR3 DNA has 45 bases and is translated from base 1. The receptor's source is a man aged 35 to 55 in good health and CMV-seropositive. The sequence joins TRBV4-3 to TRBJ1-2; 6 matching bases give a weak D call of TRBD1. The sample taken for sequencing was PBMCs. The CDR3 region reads CASSQEIGTPYGYTF. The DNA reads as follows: TGCGCCAGCAGCCAAGAAATCGGGACACCTTATGGCTACACCTTC.